This T cell receptor beta chain stems from a study of OX40 agonist ivuxolimab in advanced cancers. For context, the study as a whole: Ivuxolimab was a fully human IgG2 agonistic monoclonal antibody targeting the costimulatory receptor OX40 (CD134). In the dose-escalation cohort, approximately 83% of patients were male, and the mean age was 60 years with a range of roughly 23 to 79. Prior anti-PD-1, anti-PD-L1 or anti-CTLA-4 therapy was permitted, and about two fifths of dose-escalation patients had received checkpoint inhibitors. Intravenous ivuxolimab was administered to patients every 2 weeks at six dose levels: 0.01, 0.1, 0.3, 1.5, 3 and 10 mg/kg. Peripheral TCRbeta sequencing was intended to test whether TCR sequence diversity was altered and clonal T-cell expansion was caused by ivuxolimab. Of the 50 to 55 dose-escalation patients, hepatocellular carcinoma was present in around 19, melanoma in roughly 15, renal cell carcinoma in 9 and head and neck cancer in 9. Partial responses occurred in three dose-escalation patients, of whom one had hepatocellular carcinoma and two had cutaneous melanoma. The paper covers the monotherapy dose-escalation part of the phase I ivuxolimab trial, which included N ≈ 50 patients.

A note on this clone: Its binding antigen is unknown. No much larger clone is present one base from it, and per-base qualities are unavailable.

From V the trimming removes 2 bases and from J it removes 0 bases, while the gene matches leave 2 bases of the junction unaccounted for. The CDR3, cysteine through phenylalanine, is 17 amino acids long. The CDR3 DNA has 51 bases and is translated from base 1. Looking up the germline V gene (reference sequence) yields CDR1 SEHNR and CDR2 FQNEAQ. Genomic DNA was extracted from sorted cells for sequencing of the TCRbeta CDR3 region. The immunoSEQ Assay was used to sequence the TCRbeta CDR3 regions. Entries here come from immuneACCESS through TCRdb and include only in-frame sequences with V and J called. Some clones fail to appear in such tables; in the studies checked, an unresolved V gene covers under half of the shortfall, and the cause of the remainder is unknown. This sample gives 60,000 to 100,000 clones in total; around 86% of them show up just once. The top ten clones comprise over 0.2% of the sample.

General findings and caveats noted by the study authors: Antigen specificity was not determined for the clonally expanded peripheral T cells. Low levels of normalized T-cell clonal expansion were also shown by some nonresponding patients. At doses of 0.1 to 3.0 mg/kg, clonal expansion of both CD4+ and CD8+ T cells in blood was seen between baseline and week 6. After ivuxolimab, CD8+ T cells had more expanded clones than CD4+ T cells on average. In the 0.1-3.0 mg/kg groups, partial responders had among the lowest normalized peripheral clonal expansion, particularly in CD8+ T cells.

The trial excluded patients who had a history of autoimmune disease or who were on systemic immunosuppression. Peripheral blood for TCR sequencing was collected from all dose cohorts at baseline, on cycle 4 day 1, and on cycle 7 day 1. Samples came from an open-label, multicenter, first-in-human phase I dose-escalation trial of ivuxolimab. Adults with locally advanced or metastatic melanoma, renal cell, hepatocellular, or head and neck squamous cell carcinoma were enrolled in the trial. CD4+ and CD8+ T cells were sorted separately from peripheral blood before TCR sequencing. Specimen: CD4+ or CD8+ T cells sorted from blood, collected in a trial of the OX40 agonist ivuxolimab. The V and J genes are TRBV7-9 and TRBJ2-1; 12 middle bases align to TRBD2. This clonotype originated in an adult with an advanced solid tumor such as melanoma, head and neck, liver or kidney cancer. The CDR3 amino acid sequence is: CASSLWGLAGSYNEQFF. The nucleotide sequence reads as follows: TGTGCCAGCAGCTTATGGGGACTAGCGGGCTCCTACAATGAGCAGTTCTTC.